A single T cell receptor (beta chain) is shown here with its context. As yet, its antigen is unknown. This was the immunoSEQ v3 assay. The method was immunoSEQ multiplex PCR; TCRdb's version includes in-frame clones alone and lacks a portion of them. The data show about 95,000 clones, around three fifths seen once. Germline V gene data show CDR1 as SQVTM and CDR2 as ANQGSEA. V trimming: 8 bases; J trimming: 1 base; junction bases outside the gene matches: 8. This CDR3 spans 14 amino acids. The time point is: pre-treatment sample, taken before nivolumab and TIL therapy. The tumor samples were excised metastases, mostly pleural nodules or supraclavicular lymph nodes. This sample is part of a study of TIL therapy for anti-PD-1-resistant metastatic lung cancer. Study at large: Patients had a median age of nearly 55 years (range about 35-80). Whole-study findings and limits: Many TIL product clones were absent from baseline tumor, suggesting clonal contraction.

V and J are TRBV29-1 and TRBJ2-3; 8 bases align to TRBD2. Sequenced here: tumor tissue, sampled at baseline. This receptor was obtained from a person aged 30 to 80 with non-small cell lung cancer. The CDR3 here is CSTRRGAGTDTQYF. CDR3 in DNA: TGCAGCACCAGGCGGGGGGCTGGCACAGATACGCAGTATTTT.